The 20 T cell receptor beta chains reported below all come from one sample, sequenced in a study of CD8 T cells in Susac syndrome. Reverse transcription of about 0.45 to 1 ug RNA was performed with random hexamers. TCRdb reprocessed the immunoSEQ multiplex PCR reads via MiXCR and lists one record per CDR3 protein. This sample has about 280,000 distinct CDR3 sequences; approximately 85% occur once, and the top ten carry over 0.09%. Sequenced material: CD8+ T cells from PBMCs. Receptor source: a human donor with multiple sclerosis.

This rearrangement joins TRBV6-6 to TRBJ2-3; no clear D gene. CDR1 is MNHNY, CDR2 SVGAGI, per germline (reference sequence). V was clipped by 6 bases and J by 4 bases, with 14 bases between them. The CDR3 loop spans 14 amino acids. CDR3 bases: TGTGCCAGCAGCCCCCATCGGTGGGCAGATACGCAGTATTTT. It codes for CASSPHRWADTQYF.

The chain is built from TRBV12-3 or TRBV12-4 and TRBJ1-3; 7 nucleotides line up with TRBD1. J gave up 3 bases and V 5 bases, and 10 bases lay outside the gene matches. The CDR3 runs 16 residues. DNA for the CDR3: TGTGCCAGCAGTAACCCAGGGGGATTCTTTGGAAACACCATATATTTT. This codes for CASSNPGGFFGNTIYF.

The V call is TRBV7-3, the J call TRBJ1-1, with TRBD1 identical over 8 bases. The ends lost 5 bases at V and 12 bases at J; junction bases unmatched: 5. This CDR3 spans 11 amino acids. The germline V gene has CDR1 SGHTA and CDR2 FQGTGA. The CDR3 loop reads CASSPGQGTFF. The CDR3 DNA is TGTGCCAGCAGCCCAGGACAGGGAACTTTCTTT.

V gene TRBV28 combines with J gene TRBJ1-5; no definite D call. The CDR3 consists of 13 residues. CDR1 and CDR2 from the germline V gene are MDHEN and SYDVKM. V shed 5 bases and J shed 6 bases, with 11 bases lying between them. DNA of the CDR3: TGTGCCAGCAGTATTGGTGTTGTTCAGCCCCAGCATTTT. This translates into CASSIGVVQPQHF. Full variable domain (outside the CDR3, taken from reference TRBV28 and TRBJ1-5): DVKVTQSSRYLVKRTGEKVFLECVQDMDHENMFWYRQDPGLGLRLIYFSYDVKMKEKGDIPEGYSVSREKKERFSLILESASTNQTSMYLCASSIGVVQPQHFGDGTRLSIL.

This chain connects TRBV6-2 or TRBV6-3 to TRBJ1-5; a weak D match, TRBD1 (6 bases). This CDR3 has 14 residues. The germline V and J ends were trimmed by 7 bases and 5 bases, with 15 bases remaining between them. Germline loops: CDR1 MNHEY, CDR2 SVGEGT. As DNA, the CDR3 is TGTGCCAGCAAGGACAGTGCCTTCTATCAGCCCCAGCATTTT. This codes for CASKDSAFYQPQHF.

The V and J genes are TRBV20-1 and TRBJ2-1, with D hard to call. CDR1 DFQATT and CDR2 SNEGSKA come from the germline V gene (reference sequence). Trimming took off 0 bases at V and 5 bases at J, with 8 bases between the two ends. The length of the CDR3 is 13 residues. Here the CDR3 DNA reads TGCAGTGCTAGAGATCCCACTAACAATGAGCAGTTCTTC. Protein sequence: CSARDPTNNEQFF.

The rearrangement joins TRBV3-1 to TRBJ2-3, with 8 bases matching TRBD2. The germline gives CDR1 LGHDT, CDR2 YNNKEL (reference sequence). J was trimmed by 9 bases and V by 4 bases; bases with no gene match: 12. This CDR3 is 15 amino acids long. The CDR3 DNA reads as TGTGCCAGCAGCCCCAGCGGGAGCGATTGGGAGACGCAGTATTTT. Translating gives CASSPSGSDWETQYF.

The chain links TRBV6-1 to TRBJ2-2; D gene ambiguous. The CDR3 is made up of 17 amino acids. Germline V gives CDR1 MNHNS, CDR2 SASEGT. V was cut by 0 bases and J by 0 bases, with 11 bases left in between. CDR3 in amino acids: CASSEARWQANTGELFF. The CDR3 DNA is TGTGCCAGCAGTGAAGCGCGGTGGCAAGCGAACACCGGGGAGCTGTTTTTT.

This chain links TRBV7-9 with TRBJ1-1; D remains ambiguous. The CDR3 contains 12 residues. The V end lost 4 bases, the J end lost 6 bases, and 9 bases lay between the germline ends. Per germline, CDR1 SEHNR and CDR2 FQNEAQ (reference sequence). CDR3 bases: TGTGCCAGCAGCTCCGGTGGGGCTGAAGCTTTCTTT. Translated, it gives CASSSGGAEAFF.

The V gene is TRBV9, the J gene TRBJ2-2, with 8 bases fitting TRBD2. In germline, CDR1 is SGDLS, CDR2 YYNGEE. CDR3 length equals 14 residues. V shed 8 bases, J shed 8 bases, and the junction held 11 bases outside the gene matches. In DNA, the CDR3 is TGTGCCAGTCGTCGAGGTAGCGGGAAAGGGGAGCTGTTTTTT. This sequence encodes CASRRGSGKGELFF. Complete variable domain (other parts from reference TRBV9 and TRBJ2-2): DSGVTQTPKHLITATGQRVTLRCSPRSGDLSVYWYQQSLDQGLQFLIQYYNGEERAKGNILERFSAQQFPDLHSELNLSSLELGDSALYFCASRRGSGKGELFFGEGSRLTVL.

The V call is TRBV4-1, the J call TRBJ2-7, with D possibly TRBD1 on 5 matching bases. Germline-derived CDR1 and CDR2 are MGHRA and YSYEKL. Trimming cost V 1 base and J 3 bases, with 13 bases left between them. CDR3 length: 15 residues. CDR3 loop: CASSQAEPGIYEQYF. CDR3 bases: TGCGCCAGCAGCCAAGCCGAGCCAGGGATCTACGAGCAGTACTTC.

The chain carries TRBV13 and TRBJ2-7; 10 nucleotides line up with TRBD2. This CDR3 is built from 14 residues. CDR1 is PRHDT and CDR2 is FYEKMQ in the germline V gene (reference sequence). V was clipped by 4 bases and J by 7 bases; unmatched bases: 7. The DNA of the CDR3 is TGTGCCAGCAGCTCTAGCGGGAGCTCCGAGGAGCAGTACTTC. This sequence encodes CASSSSGSSEEQYF.

This chain links TRBV9 with TRBJ2-5; D is perhaps TRBD1 or TRBD2 (5 bases each). The length of the CDR3 is 14 residues. The germline CDR1 and CDR2 sequences are SGDLS and YYNGEE. V was cut by 0 bases and J by 6 bases, with 12 bases left in between. The CDR3 here is CASSVGDGVKTQYF. The CDR3, as DNA: TGTGCCAGCAGCGTAGGGGACGGTGTTAAGACCCAGTACTTC.

V gene TRBV20-1 combines with J gene TRBJ2-3, with D maybe TRBD1 (6 bases). CDR3 length: 13 residues. V was clipped by 2 bases and J by 3 bases, with 9 bases between them. CDR1 is DFQATT, CDR2 SNEGSKA, per germline (reference sequence). In DNA, the CDR3 is TGCAGTGCTAGACGTAGGGGGACAGATACGCAGTATTTT. It yields the protein CSARRRGTDTQYF.

The rearrangement links TRBV13 to TRBJ2-3; the D is unclear. V was shortened by 1 base and J by 4 bases, with 3 bases between the two germline ends. The CDR3 spans 12 residues. The germline CDR1 and CDR2 sequences are PRHDT and FYEKMQ (reference sequence). The CDR3 DNA reads as TGTGCCAGCAGCTTAGCCTCAGATACGCAGTATTTT. Translation: CASSLASDTQYF.

The chain employs TRBV9 and TRBJ2-7; TRBD2 matches 9 bases. This CDR3 is 14 amino acids long. Germline V lookup: CDR1 SGDLS, CDR2 YYNGEE. V trimming: 0 bases; J trimming: 3 bases; junction bases outside the gene matches: 1. Here the CDR3 DNA reads TGTGCCAGCAGCGTAGCTAGCGGGGTCTACGAGCAGTACTTC. Its translation is CASSVASGVYEQYF.

The chain carries TRBV9 and TRBJ2-2, with 7 bases lining up with TRBD2. The germline gives CDR1 SGDLS, CDR2 YYNGEE. V was pared by 4 bases and J by 4 bases, with 16 bases of the junction left unmatched. CDR3 length: 18 residues. Here the CDR3 DNA reads TGTGCCAGCAGCCCTCGAGGGGTGCTAGCGGAGTTCACCGGGGAGCTGTTTTTT. It codes for CASSPRGVLAEFTGELFF.

The rearrangement joins TRBV19 to TRBJ2-7; 10 bases agree with TRBD1. Germline lookup yields CDR1 LNHDA and CDR2 SQIVND (reference sequence). The length of the CDR3 is 13 residues. V was pared by 6 bases and J by 6 bases, with 5 bases of the junction left unmatched. The CDR3 sequence: CASSRQGAGEQYF. The CDR3, as DNA: TGTGCCAGTAGCAGACAGGGGGCAGGCGAGCAGTACTTC. The full variable domain, its missing parts supplied by reference TRBV19 and TRBJ2-7, is DGGITQSPKYLFRKEGQNVTLSCEQNLNHDAMYWYRQDPGQGLRLIYYSQIVNDFQKGDIAEGYSVSREKKESFPLTVTSAQKNPTAFYLCASSRQGAGEQYFGPGTRLTVT.

This clonotype was recorded only once. The chain couples TRBV7-8 to TRBJ2-7; TRBD2 might be the D (6 bases). The V gene lost 5 bases and the J gene lost 1 base, with 24 bases spanning the gap. There are 18 residues in the CDR3. The germline gives CDR1 SGHVS, CDR2 FQNEAQ. The CDR3 DNA sequence: TGTGCCAGCAGCCCTAGAGCGGTTCTTTCGGAGGGGTCCTACGAGCAGTACTTC. Translation: CASSPRAVLSEGSYEQYF.

V and J are TRBV4-2 and TRBJ2-5; TRBD1 matches 7 bases. Germline-derived CDR1 and CDR2 are LGHNA and YNFKEQ. Trimming removed 3 bases from V and 5 bases from J; junction bases left unmatched: 15. This CDR3 has 17 amino acids. The CDR3 bases are TGTGCCAGCAGCCAGAGGGAACAGGGGACCCCTGAGGAGACCCAGTACTTC. It yields the protein CASSQREQGTPEETQYF.